Presented here are 21 T cell receptor beta chains from one specimen sequenced in a study of blood T cells in healthy people across ages (dated by TCRdb to the mid-2010s). Receptor libraries were prepared by 5' RACE. Reads for this sample came from an Illumina HiSeq 2500. A second 7 to 11 cycle PCR used a sample-barcoded 5' primer and a J-beta primer mix. Starting from the raw public reads, TCRdb applied fastp trimming at Q25, assembled clones with MiXCR and retained in-frame beta chains. Under each unique CDR3 protein, matching rows form one entry showing the most common genes and DNA. In this sample the table shows 850,000 to 1,100,000 distinct CDR3 sequences, roughly two fifths of which occur a single time. Around 13% of the sample lies in the top ten. Material: blood. These receptors all stem from a man younger than 30 in good health.

This clonotype turned up a few times. For the CDR3, the DNA is TGTGCCAGCACTCAACCGGGCAATCAGCCCCAGCATTTT. Translating it yields CASTQPGNQPQHF. The chain uses TRBV6-2 or TRBV6-3 and TRBJ1-5; D is undetermined. V dropped 7 bases and J dropped 2 bases, with 9 bases sitting between them. Germline V gene lookup returns CDR1 MNHEY and CDR2 SVGEGT. This CDR3 is 13 amino acids long.

This clonotype was detected only a few times. The chain combines TRBV29-1 with TRBJ1-2, with D unresolved. V lost 5 bases and J 6 bases, leaving 16 bases between the germline ends. Germline CDR1 is SQVTM and CDR2 is ANQGSEA. The CDR3 consists of 13 residues. This CDR3 reads CSVSPRLRHGYTF. In DNA form, the CDR3 reads TGCAGCGTTAGTCCGAGGCTTAGGCATGGCTACACCTTC.

In its sample, this clonotype was seen a few times. One end of the junction fails to match germline, which may point to a read error. The V gene is TRBV12-3 or TRBV12-4, the J gene TRBJ2-5; 11 bases match TRBD1. This CDR3 has 17 residues. The CDR3 protein is CAISFGQGARFLETQYF. CDR3 bases: TGTGCCATCAGTTTTGGACAGGGGGCTCGTTTCCTAGAGACCCAGTACTTC.

This clonotype was counted a single time. This rearrangement joins TRBV9 to TRBJ2-1, with TRBD2 matching over 7 bases. V lost 0 bases, J lost 0 bases, and 6 bases stayed unmatched. CDR1 SGDLS and CDR2 YYNGEE come from the germline V gene. There are 17 residues in the CDR3. The CDR3 nucleotides read TGTGCCAGCAGCGTAGGCGGCGGCGGGAGCTCCTACAATGAGCAGTTCTTC. Its protein is CASSVGGGGSSYNEQFF.

As for this clonotype: At one of its ends the junction is not consistent with the germline gene, which may arise from a read error. This chain connects TRBV7-2 to TRBJ2-5, with D hard to call. The CDR3 is 14 residues long. Per germline, CDR1 SGHTA and CDR2 FQGNSA. The CDR3 loop is CASGLVVNQETQYF. The CDR3 DNA sequence: TGTGCCAGCGGCTTAGTCGTCAACCAAGAGACCCAGTACTTC. Supplemented by reference TRBV7-2 and TRBJ2-5, the full variable domain reads GAGVSQSPSNKVTEKGKDVELRCDPISGHTALYWYRQSLGQGLEFLIYFQGNSAPDKSGLPSDRFSAERTGGSVSTLTIQRTQQEDSAVYLCASGLVVNQETQYFGPGTRLLVL.

This clonotype was found a few times. The chain links TRBV27 to TRBJ1-1; D may be TRBD1 (6 bases). Germline assignment: CDR1 MNHEY and CDR2 SMNVEV (reference sequence). The CDR3 totals 14 residues. Trimming took 2 bases from V and 3 from J, leaving 10 bases between them. CDR3 in amino acids: CASSLEGEYTEAFF. The CDR3 bases are TGTGCCAGCAGTTTAGAGGGGGAGTACACTGAAGCTTTCTTT.

The rearrangement uses TRBV11-2 and TRBJ1-1; D unresolved. This CDR3 comprises 12 residues. The germline V and J ends were trimmed by 1 base and 6 bases, with 6 bases remaining between them. Germline assignment: CDR1 SGHAT and CDR2 FQNNGV. CDR3: CASSLGPAEAFF. CDR3 sequence (DNA): TGTGCCAGCAGCTTAGGACCGGCTGAAGCTTTCTTT. Combining the CDR3 with reference TRBV11-2 and TRBJ1-1 gives the whole variable domain EAGVAQSPRYKIIEKRQSVAFWCNPISGHATLYWYQQILGQGPKLLIQFQNNGVVDDSQLPKDRFSAERLKGVDSTLKIQPAKLEDSAVYLCASSLGPAEAFFGQGTRLTVV.

This clonotype came up a few times. The chain recombines TRBV4-2 with TRBJ2-1; 10 bases agree with TRBD1. Germline CDR1 is LGHNA and CDR2 is YNFKEQ. The CDR3 totals 15 residues. The V gene end was trimmed by 4 bases and the J gene end by 8 bases; junction bases not matched to a gene: 8. The CDR3 loop reads CASSRWDRGFDEQFF. In DNA, the CDR3 is TGTGCCAGCAGCCGGTGGGACAGGGGTTTCGATGAGCAGTTCTTC.

The chain uses TRBV29-1 and TRBJ1-2, with 9 bases aligning to TRBD1. V trimming: 4 bases; J trimming: 0 bases; junction bases outside the gene matches: 9. The CDR3 runs to 16 residues. In germline, CDR1 is SQVTM, CDR2 ANQGSEA. CDR3 in DNA: TGCAGCGTTGGGATGATTCGACAGGGGGCTAACTATGGCTACACCTTC. Translating it yields CSVGMIRQGANYGYTF. Full variable domain (remainder filled in from reference TRBV29-1 and TRBJ1-2): SAVISQKPSRDICQRGTSLTIQCQVDSQVTMMFWYRQQPGQSLTLIATANQGSEATYESGFVIDKFPISRPNLTFSTLTVSNMSPEDSSIYLCSVGMIRQGANYGYTFGSGTRLTVV.

In this sample, this clonotype turned up once. This chain joins TRBV12-3 or TRBV12-4 and TRBJ1-2; 7 nucleotides match TRBD1. CDR3 length: 15 amino acids. V shed 4 bases and J 4 bases; nucleotides not matched to a gene: 9. The CDR3: CASSWIGGLRYGYTF. CDR3 sequence (DNA): TGTGCCAGCAGTTGGATAGGGGGCCTCCGCTATGGCTACACCTTC.

The chain uses TRBV27 and TRBJ2-7; D is unresolved. This CDR3 comprises 13 residues. Germline CDR1 and CDR2: MNHEY and SMNVEV (reference sequence). V lost 5 bases and J lost 3, with 11 bases in between. DNA for the CDR3: TGTGCCAGCAGTGTAATAGGAGACTACGAGCAGTACTTC. It specifies CASSVIGDYEQYF.

The table lists this clonotype with a few counts. The chain links TRBV7-8 to TRBJ2-3, with D perhaps matching TRBD1 or TRBD2 (5 bases each). V was shortened by 5 bases and J by 2 bases, with 20 bases between the two germline ends. CDR1 and CDR2 from the germline V gene are SGHVS and FQNEAQ. The CDR3 spans 17 residues. The CDR3 reads CASSRTGTPGITDTQYF. In nucleotides, the CDR3 is TGTGCCAGCAGCCGGACCGGGACCCCCGGAATCACAGATACGCAGTATTTT.

The rearrangement links TRBV14 to TRBJ1-5; D is ambiguous. V lost 4 bases and J lost 4, with 8 bases in between. Germline assignment: CDR1 SGHDN and CDR2 FVKESK. The CDR3 is 13 amino acids. The CDR3: CASSPNGNQPQHF. In nucleotides, the CDR3 is TGTGCCAGCAGCCCGAACGGGAATCAGCCCCAGCATTTT. Full variable domain (rest looked up from reference TRBV14 and TRBJ1-5): EAGVTQFPSHSVIEKGQTVTLRCDPISGHDNLYWYRRVMGKEIKFLLHFVKESKQDESGMPNNRFLAERTGGTYSTLKVQPAELEDSGVYFCASSPNGNQPQHFGDGTRLSIL.

The rearrangement uses TRBV25-1 and TRBJ2-5, with TRBD1 matching 7 bases. Germline V gives CDR1 MGHDK, CDR2 SYGVNS. The CDR3 is made up of 15 amino acids. V was pared by 6 bases and J by 1 base, with 8 bases of the junction left unmatched. CDR3 amino acids: CASRRGTGVQETQYF. The CDR3, as DNA: TGTGCCAGCAGGAGAGGCACAGGGGTCCAAGAGACCCAGTACTTC.

The chain recombines TRBV20-1 with TRBJ1-6, with 10 bases that match TRBD1. The CDR3 has 14 amino acids. From germline, CDR1 is DFQATT and CDR2 SNEGSKA (reference sequence). J was trimmed by 8 bases and V by 3 bases; bases with no gene match: 4. In DNA, the CDR3 is TGCAGTGCTAGCCCCGGGACAGGGGATTCACCCCTCCACTTT. Translating gives CSASPGTGDSPLHF.

This clonotype was detected ten times or more. In DNA, the CDR3 is TGCAGTGCTAGTATTAGTTTTAACTATGGCTACACCTTC. This sequence encodes CSASISFNYGYTF. V usage is TRBV20-1 and J usage is TRBJ1-2, with D unresolved. Deletions cut 3 bases from V and 1 base from J, with 9 bases between. This CDR3 comprises 13 residues. Germline assignment: CDR1 DFQATT and CDR2 SNEGSKA (reference sequence).

This clonotype was seen a few times. V and J are TRBV29-1 and TRBJ1-1; D may be TRBD1 (6 bases). The V and J ends lost 7 bases and 6 bases respectively, with 21 bases between them. CDR1 is SQVTM, CDR2 ANQGSEA, per germline. The CDR3 covers 14 residues. The CDR3 DNA sequence: TGCAGCGCGACAATGGACAGCGGGTCCTCTGAAGCTTTCTTT. Translated, it gives CSATMDSGSSEAFF.

This clonotype has a count of ten or more. The V and J genes are TRBV18 and TRBJ1-2; D not certain. CDR1 is KGHSH and CDR2 is LQKENI in the germline V gene. Trimming removed 2 bases from V and 6 bases from J, with 4 bases in between. The CDR3 covers 11 residues. The CDR3 region has the DNA TGTGCCAGCTCACCAGGGGATGGCTACACCTTC. It codes for CASSPGDGYTF.

The chain carries TRBV7-9 and TRBJ2-7; D call uncertain. From germline, CDR1 is SEHNR and CDR2 FQNEAQ (reference sequence). The V end was cut by 2 bases, the J end by 7 bases, with 15 bases between. The CDR3 spans 14 residues. CDR3 amino acids: CASSLSSVGIEQYF. In DNA, the CDR3 is TGTGCCAGCAGCTTATCAAGCGTCGGCATTGAGCAGTACTTC.

The chain combines TRBV27 with TRBJ2-1, with 11 nucleotides matching TRBD2. The V gene end was trimmed by 8 bases and the J gene end by 0 bases; junction bases not matched to a gene: 6. The CDR3 totals 16 residues. Germline values: CDR1 MNHEY, CDR2 SMNVEV (reference sequence). The CDR3 protein is CASYLAGGSSYNEQFF. The CDR3 DNA sequence: TGTGCCAGCTACCTAGCGGGGGGAAGCTCCTACAATGAGCAGTTCTTC.

The chain couples TRBV5-1 to TRBJ2-1, with a possible D match to TRBD2 (6 bases). The germline CDR1 and CDR2 sequences are SGHRS and YFSETQ. Trimming took off 6 bases at V and 7 bases at J, with 20 bases between the two ends. There are 15 residues in the CDR3. The CDR3 region has the DNA TGCGCCAGCACTGAAGGGGACTCCCCCCAAAATGAGCAGTTCTTC. Translating it yields CASTEGDSPQNEQFF.